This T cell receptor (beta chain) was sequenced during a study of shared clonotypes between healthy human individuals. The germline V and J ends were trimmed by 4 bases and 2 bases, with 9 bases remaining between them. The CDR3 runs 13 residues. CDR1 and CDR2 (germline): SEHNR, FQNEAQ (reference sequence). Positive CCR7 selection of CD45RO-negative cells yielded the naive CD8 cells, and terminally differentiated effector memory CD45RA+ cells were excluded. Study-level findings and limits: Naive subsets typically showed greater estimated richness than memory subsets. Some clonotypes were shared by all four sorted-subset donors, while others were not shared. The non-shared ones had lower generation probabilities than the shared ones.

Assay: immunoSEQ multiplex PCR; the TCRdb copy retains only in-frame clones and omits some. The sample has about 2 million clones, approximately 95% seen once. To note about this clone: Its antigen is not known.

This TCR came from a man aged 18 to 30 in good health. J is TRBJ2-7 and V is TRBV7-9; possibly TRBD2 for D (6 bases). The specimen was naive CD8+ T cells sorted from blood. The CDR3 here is CASSSGEAYEQYF. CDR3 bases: TGTGCCAGCAGCTCGGGGGAGGCCTACGAGCAGTACTTC.